These 11 T cell receptor beta chains came from one sample sequenced in a study of blood T cell repertoires in COVID-19 (TCRdb year 2020). The library was produced with the immunoSEQ multiplex PCR assay. This is the immuneACCESS table as TCRdb keeps it, with only in-frame sequences that have V and J called. A part of the clones is gone; compared with another copy, unresolved V genes explain less than half, and the rest is unexplained. The sample table holds about 320,000 clones, of which more than 70% were seen once. Jointly, the top ten make up approximately 1.2% of the sample. Sequenced sample: peripheral blood. The receptors here all came from a woman aged 45-59 years with acute or convalescent COVID-19.

This clone appeared a few times. The rearrangement joins TRBV3-1 (or the pseudogene TRBV3-2) to TRBJ2-5; TRBD2 matches at 14 bases. The CDR3 has 19 amino acids. V was pared by 6 bases and J by 5 bases, with 17 bases of the junction left unmatched. In germline, CDR1 is LGHDT, CDR2 YNNKEL (reference sequence). This CDR3 reads CASRPGGGLAGDTGETQYF. The CDR3 DNA reads as TGTGCCAGCAGGCCCGGAGGGGGACTAGCGGGAGACACCGGGGAGACCCAGTACTTC.

V gene TRBV11-1 combines with J gene TRBJ1-1; D might be TRBD1 (6 bases). Germline V gene data show CDR1 as SGHAT and CDR2 as FQDESV (reference sequence). The CDR3 runs 14 residues. The V and J ends lost 5 bases and 4 bases respectively, with 14 bases between them. CDR3 region: CASSRTGYSTEAFF. The CDR3 region has the DNA TGTGCCAGCAGCAGAACAGGGTACAGCACTGAAGCTTTCTTT.

This clone was seen only once. The chain uses TRBV3-1 (or the pseudogene TRBV3-2) and TRBJ1-4, with 7 positions matching TRBD1. Germline trimming cut 5 bases from V and 5 bases from J; bases unmatched to any gene: 8. This CDR3 spans 15 amino acids. Germline CDR1 and CDR2: LGHDT and YNNKEL (reference sequence). CDR3 nucleotide sequence: TGTGCCAGCAGCGACACCGGGACAGAGAATGAAAAACTGTTTTTT. As protein: CASSDTGTENEKLFF.

V gene TRBV5-4 combines with J gene TRBJ2-2, with 7 positions matching TRBD2. CDR3 length equals 15 residues. Trimming at V came to 4 bases and at J to 5 bases, leaving 8 bases not matched to a gene. Germline loops: CDR1 SGHNT, CDR2 YYREEE (reference sequence). CDR3 amino acids: CASSSGTLETGELFF. CDR3 in DNA: TGTGCCAGCAGCAGCGGGACCCTCGAGACCGGGGAGCTGTTTTTT.

V and J are TRBV6-5 and TRBJ2-7, with a possible D match to TRBD2 (6 bases). CDR1 MNHEY and CDR2 SVGAGI come from the germline V gene. Trimming shortened V by 8 bases and J by 4 bases, and 12 bases separated the two germline ends. CDR3 length: 12 residues. The CDR3, as DNA: TGTGCCAGCCCGGGGGACCGGTACGAGCAGTACTTC. This translates into CASPGDRYEQYF.

The chain recombines TRBV25-1 with TRBJ2-7; the match to TRBD2 covers 7 bases. This CDR3 comprises 16 residues. CDR1 and CDR2 from the germline V gene are MGHDK and SYGVNS. Trimming cost V 0 bases and J 7 bases; bases outside gene matches: 12. The CDR3 bases are TGTGCCAGCAGTGAATATATCCAGCGGGACCTCCAGGAGCAGTACTTC. This codes for CASSEYIQRDLQEQYF.

V gene TRBV23-1 combines with J gene TRBJ2-3; D remains unclear. TRBV23-1 is designated an ORF whose function remains uncertain. The CDR3 spans 17 residues. The germline V and J ends were trimmed by 0 bases and 4 bases, with 17 bases remaining between them. CDR3 sequence reads: CASSQSINTQVADTQYF. The CDR3 DNA follows: TGCGCCAGCAGTCAATCTATCAACACCCAGGTGGCAGATACGCAGTATTTT.

This rearrangement joins TRBV2 to TRBJ2-3, with 10 bases fitting TRBD2. The CDR3 is made up of 16 amino acids. V lost 2 bases and J lost 5; bases outside the gene matches: 7. CDR1 and CDR2 (germline): SNHLY, FYNNEI. The DNA for the CDR3 is TGTGCCAGCAGTGAACAGCGGGGGGGGTATAGAGATACGCAGTATTTT. It codes for CASSEQRGGYRDTQYF.

The chain combines TRBV5-4 with TRBJ1-2; no definite D call. CDR1 SGHNT and CDR2 YYREEE come from the germline V gene (reference sequence). The germline V and J ends were trimmed by 4 bases and 6 bases, with 10 bases remaining between them. This CDR3 comprises 12 residues. The CDR3 DNA follows: TGTGCCAGCAGCCCTGCGAGAGATGGCTACACCTTC. Its protein is CASSPARDGYTF. The full variable domain, its missing parts supplied by reference TRBV5-4 and TRBJ1-2, is ETGVTQSPTHLIKTRGQQVTLRCSSQSGHNTVSWYQQALGQGPQFIFQYYREEENGRGNFPPRFSGLQFPNYSSELNVNALELDDSALYLCASSPARDGYTFGSGTRLTVV.

This clone was detected only a few times. The chain joins TRBV2 to TRBJ2-6, with TRBD1 as a possible D gene (5 bases). Trimming pared 9 bases from V and 0 bases from J, leaving 12 bases between. The CDR3 runs 15 residues. Germline CDR1 reads SNHLY; CDR2 reads FYNNEI. This chain's CDR3 is CAREQENSGANVLTF. The CDR3 nucleotides are TGTGCCAGGGAACAGGAAAACTCTGGGGCCAACGTCCTGACTTTC. Filled out from reference TRBV2 and TRBJ2-6, the complete variable domain reads EPEVTQTPSHQVTQMGQEVILRCVPISNHLYFYWYRQILGQKVEFLVSFYNNEISEKSEIFDDQFSVERPDGSNFTLKIRSTKLEDSAMYFCAREQENSGANVLTFGAGSRLTVL.

V is TRBV24-1 and J is TRBJ1-5, with a weak D call TRBD1 (5 bases). This CDR3 is built from 14 residues. Deletions cut 5 bases from V and 4 bases from J, with 11 bases between. Germline V gives CDR1 KGHDR, CDR2 SFDVKD. The CDR3 reads CATSAVGGNQPQHF. The CDR3 nucleotides are TGTGCCACCAGTGCCGTGGGGGGGAATCAGCCCCAGCATTTT.